The 24 T cell receptor beta chains in this list originate from one sample, sequenced in a study of cytotoxic CD8 clonotypes in ibrutinib-treated CLL. Assay used: immunoSEQ multiplex PCR; TCRdb lists only in-frame clones, some missing. The sample carries about 140,000 clones, 75% to 85% recorded once. The source was PBMCs, collected after 36 months of ibrutinib treatment. The receptors originated from a human donor with chronic lymphocytic leukemia.

This CDR3 is CASSPGQNYGYTF. In DNA form, the CDR3 reads TGTGCCAGCAGCCCGGGACAGAACTATGGCTACACCTTC. The V call is TRBV7-8, the J call TRBJ1-2; 7 positions match TRBD1. In germline, CDR1 is SGHVS, CDR2 FQNEAQ. With 5 bases clipped from V and 2 bases from J, the junction kept 2 bases outside the gene matches. This CDR3 comprises 13 residues.

This clone appeared a few times. V and J are TRBV6-1 and TRBJ2-5; possibly TRBD2 for D (7 bases). Germline CDR1 and CDR2: MNHNS and SASEGT. The germline V and J ends were trimmed by 2 bases and 3 bases, with 16 bases remaining between them. The CDR3 extends over 16 amino acids. CDR3 amino acids: CASSEFAGATKETQYF. The CDR3 coding sequence is TGTGCCAGCAGTGAATTCGCGGGGGCAACTAAAGAGACCCAGTACTTC.

This clone appeared a single time. J is TRBJ2-1 and V is TRBV2; tentatively, D is TRBD1 or TRBD2 (10 bases each). The germline gives CDR1 SNHLY, CDR2 FYNNEI. Trimming stripped 5 bases from V and 2 bases from J, with 31 bases between. This CDR3 is built from 21 residues. CDR3 coding DNA: TGTGCCAGCAGTTACCCGGGACAGGGGACCATAGCGGGAGGAGCCTACAATGAGCAGTTCTTC. Residues: CASSYPGQGTIAGGAYNEQFF.

The rearrangement links TRBV14 to TRBJ1-4, with D uncertain. Germline CDR1 is SGHDN and CDR2 is FVKESK. The V end lost 3 bases, the J end lost 8 bases, and 16 bases lay between the germline ends. The CDR3 totals 15 residues. The CDR3 nucleotides read TGTGCCAGCAGCCAGTTAGAGGGTTTACGGGAAAAACTGTTTTTT. It is translated as CASSQLEGLREKLFF.

The sample holds one count of this clone. The chain links TRBV5-6 to TRBJ1-5; 8 nucleotides align to TRBD1. J was trimmed by 6 bases and V by 1 base; bases with no gene match: 15. Germline V gene data show CDR1 as SGHDT and CDR2 as YYEEEE. The CDR3 is 18 residues long. CDR3 region: CASSLRVSGGEVGQPQHF. CDR3 sequence (DNA): TGTGCCAGCAGCTTGCGCGTCTCAGGGGGCGAGGTAGGTCAGCCCCAGCATTTT.

The V and J genes are TRBV5-1 and TRBJ1-1; TRBD1 might be the D (5 bases). CDR3 size: 14 residues. Trimming removed 5 bases from V and 6 bases from J, with 17 bases in between. CDR1 is SGHRS and CDR2 is YFSETQ in the germline V gene. For the CDR3, the DNA is TGCGCCAGCAGTAGGGGCTCAACGTTCGCTGAAGCTTTCTTT. It yields the protein CASSRGSTFAEAFF.

CDR3 loop: CASRGRNVPWREQYF. DNA for the CDR3: TGTGCCAGCAGGGGGAGAAACGTTCCCTGGCGCGAGCAGTACTTC. The V gene is TRBV25-1, the J gene TRBJ2-7, with TRBD2 as a possible D gene (5 bases). The CDR3 sequence is 15 residues long. Trimming pared 6 bases from V and 6 bases from J, leaving 21 bases between. The germline V gene has CDR1 MGHDK and CDR2 SYGVNS.

J is TRBJ2-3 and V is TRBV7-3; 11 nucleotides align to TRBD2. V lost 3 bases to trimming and J lost 7 bases; unmatched junction nucleotides: 9. This CDR3 contains 16 residues. The germline CDR1 and CDR2 sequences are SGHTA and FQGTGA. The CDR3 protein is CASSLRSGGARNTQYF. DNA for the CDR3: TGTGCCAGCAGCTTGCGTAGCGGGGGGGCCCGGAATACGCAGTATTTT.

This clone was counted a single time. The CDR3 spells CASSPTVIYGYTF. CDR3 coding DNA: TGTGCCAGCTCGCCGACAGTGATCTATGGCTACACCTTC. The chain recombines TRBV18 with TRBJ1-2; D perhaps matches TRBD1 (5 bases). V gave up 6 bases and J gave up 4 bases, with 12 bases separating them. From germline, CDR1 is KGHSH and CDR2 LQKENI. The CDR3 covers 13 residues.

The chain links TRBV7-2 to TRBJ1-1; D is unresolved. Germline V CDR1 and CDR2: SGHTA, FQGNSA. This CDR3 spans 17 amino acids. V was clipped by 8 bases and J by 0 bases, with 22 bases between them. CDR3 protein: CASGTLTPSGLNTEAFF. The CDR3 DNA reads as TGTGCCAGCGGTACTTTGACACCCAGTGGGTTGAACACTGAAGCTTTCTTT.

This chain joins TRBV5-1 and TRBJ1-4; D possibly corresponds to TRBD1 (5 bases). V lost 0 bases, J lost 0 bases, and 12 bases lay in between. The germline V gene has CDR1 SGHRS and CDR2 YFSETQ. This CDR3 contains 17 residues. CDR3 DNA: TGCGCCAGCAGCTTGGGTCAAGGGGTTGCAACTAATGAAAAACTGTTTTTT. Its translation is CASSLGQGVATNEKLFF.

The genes are TRBV15 and TRBJ2-1; TRBD2 might be the D (5 bases). The V end was cut by 0 bases, the J end by 10 bases, with 10 bases between. CDR3 length: 13 amino acids. Germline loops: CDR1 LNHNV, CDR2 YYDKDF (reference sequence). The CDR3 loop is CATSRDEGLEQFF. The CDR3 DNA reads TGTGCCACCAGCAGAGATGAGGGCTTGGAGCAGTTCTTC. Variable domain in full (rest from reference TRBV15 and TRBJ2-1): DAMVIQNPRYQVTQFGKPVTLSCSQTLNHNVMYWYQQKSSQAPKLLFHYYDKDFNNEADTPDNFQSRRPNTSFCFLDIRSPGLGDTAMYLCATSRDEGLEQFFGPGTRLTVL.

This clone turned up a few times. The rearrangement uses TRBV7-8 and TRBJ1-5; 9 nucleotides line up with TRBD1. V dropped 5 bases and J dropped 6; count of bases not matched to a gene: 2. Germline V lookup: CDR1 SGHVS, CDR2 FQNEAQ. CDR3 length: 13 residues. The CDR3 reads CASSRDRVQPQHF. The CDR3 DNA reads TGTGCCAGCAGCAGGGACAGGGTTCAGCCCCAGCATTTT.

This chain links TRBV19 with TRBJ2-1, with TRBD2 matching 10 bases. This CDR3 contains 17 residues. The V segment lost 3 bases and the J segment 2 bases; nucleotides outside the gene matches: 7. The V gene's germline CDR1 is LNHDA and CDR2 SQIVND (reference sequence). DNA for the CDR3: TGTGCCAGTAGTATGGGACTAGCGATAGGGGCCTACAATGAGCAGTTCTTC. It encodes CASSMGLAIGAYNEQFF.

The rearrangement joins TRBV19 to TRBJ2-7; a weak D match, TRBD1 (5 bases). V lost 4 bases to trimming and J lost 0 bases, with 10 bases between them. The V gene's germline CDR1 is LNHDA and CDR2 SQIVND (reference sequence). The CDR3 totals 14 residues. CDR3 DNA sequence: TGTGCCAGTAGTACAACAGGACACTCCTACGAGCAGTACTTC. Protein sequence: CASSTTGHSYEQYF.

This chain joins TRBV10-1 and TRBJ2-7, with D possibly matching TRBD2 (6 bases). Germline V gives CDR1 WNHNN, CDR2 SYGVQD (reference sequence). This CDR3 comprises 14 residues. V was clipped by 0 bases and J by 3 bases, with 9 bases between them. CDR3 in DNA: TGCGCCAGCAGTGAGTCGGGGAGGAGCTACGAGCAGTACTTC. Its translation: CASSESGRSYEQYF.

The chain joins TRBV11-3 to TRBJ2-3; the match to TRBD2 covers 8 bases. Germline-derived CDR1 and CDR2 are SGHNT and YENEEA. The CDR3 covers 14 residues. Trimming cost V 2 bases and J 3 bases; bases outside gene matches: 1. The chain's CDR3 is CASSLTSGTDTQYF. CDR3 nucleotide sequence: TGTGCCAGCAGCTTAACTAGCGGAACAGATACGCAGTATTTT.

The gene calls are TRBV27 and TRBJ1-5, with D tentatively TRBD1 (5 bases). The germline CDR1 and CDR2 sequences are MNHEY and SMNVEV (reference sequence). The CDR3 has 16 residues. V was trimmed by 8 bases and J by 4 bases, leaving 21 bases between them. The CDR3 reads CASSRVGAGGNQPQHF. The CDR3 nucleotides are TGTGCCAGCTCCCGTGTCGGGGCCGGGGGAAATCAGCCCCAGCATTTT.

This chain uses TRBV11-1 with TRBJ2-6; no definite D call. Germline V gene lookup returns CDR1 SGHAT and CDR2 FQDESV (reference sequence). Trimming cost V 5 bases and J 0 bases, with 14 bases left between them. CDR3 length: 17 amino acids. The CDR3 sequence is CASSHEPWPSGANVLTF. The CDR3 coding sequence is TGTGCCAGCAGCCACGAACCGTGGCCCTCTGGGGCCAACGTCCTGACTTTC.

The V and J genes are TRBV5-1 and TRBJ2-3, with 7 bases identical to TRBD2. With V trimmed by 0 bases and J by 0 bases, 7 bases remained unmatched. CDR3 length: 17 residues. Germline CDR1 is SGHRS and CDR2 is YFSETQ. CDR3 DNA sequence: TGCGCCAGCAGCTTGGGGGCCGGGAGGTTTAGCACAGATACGCAGTATTTT. It codes for CASSLGAGRFSTDTQYF.

This chain uses TRBV6-1 with TRBJ1-2; D is unclear. V was cut by 0 bases and J by 0 bases, with 8 bases left in between. The germline gives CDR1 MNHNS, CDR2 SASEGT. This CDR3 has 15 amino acids. CDR3 DNA sequence: TGTGCCAGCAGTGAAGCGAGCGGCCCTAACTATGGCTACACCTTC. Encoded protein: CASSEASGPNYGYTF.

V gene TRBV6-4 combines with J gene TRBJ1-2; no clear D gene. The ends were cut back, 4 bases at V and 5 bases at J, with 11 bases in the middle. Germline V CDR1 and CDR2: MRHNA, SNTAGT. There are 13 residues in the CDR3. The CDR3 loop reads CASSGRDGYGYTF. The CDR3 coding sequence is TGTGCCAGCAGTGGTAGGGATGGGTATGGCTACACCTTC.

The J gene is TRBJ2-7, the V gene TRBV6-5; possibly TRBD2 for D (5 bases). Per the germline V gene, CDR1 is MNHEY and CDR2 is SVGAGI. The CDR3 loop spans 13 amino acids. V lost 6 bases and J lost 1, with 10 bases in between. The CDR3 spells CASRDWESYEQYF. Written as DNA, the CDR3 is TGTGCCAGCAGGGACTGGGAGTCCTACGAGCAGTACTTC.

The V gene is TRBV10-2, the J gene TRBJ2-5; TRBD1 aligns across 8 bases. This CDR3 spans 13 amino acids. V lost 6 bases and J lost 4; bases outside the gene matches: 4. Germline assignment: CDR1 WSHSY and CDR2 SAAADI. CDR3 amino acids: CASSRGLGETQYF. CDR3 in DNA: TGCGCCAGCAGCAGGGGGCTCGGAGAGACCCAGTACTTC.